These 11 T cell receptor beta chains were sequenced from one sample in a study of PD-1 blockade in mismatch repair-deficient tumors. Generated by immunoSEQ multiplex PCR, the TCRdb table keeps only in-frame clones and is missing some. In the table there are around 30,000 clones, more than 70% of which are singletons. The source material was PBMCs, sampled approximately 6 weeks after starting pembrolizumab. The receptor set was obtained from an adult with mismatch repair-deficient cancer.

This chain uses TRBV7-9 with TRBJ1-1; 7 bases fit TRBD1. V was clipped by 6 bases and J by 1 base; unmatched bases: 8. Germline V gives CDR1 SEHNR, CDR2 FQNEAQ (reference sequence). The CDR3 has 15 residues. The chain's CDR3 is CASRLTGAENTEAFF. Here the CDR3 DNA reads TGTGCCAGCAGACTCACAGGGGCCGAGAACACTGAAGCTTTCTTT.

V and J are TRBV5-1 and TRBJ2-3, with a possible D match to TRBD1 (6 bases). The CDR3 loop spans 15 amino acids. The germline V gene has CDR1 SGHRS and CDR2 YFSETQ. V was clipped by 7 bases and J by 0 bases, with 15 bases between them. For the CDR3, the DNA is TGCGCCAGCTGCGGTGGGGGCCTCAGCACAGATACGCAGTATTTT. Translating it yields CASCGGGLSTDTQYF.

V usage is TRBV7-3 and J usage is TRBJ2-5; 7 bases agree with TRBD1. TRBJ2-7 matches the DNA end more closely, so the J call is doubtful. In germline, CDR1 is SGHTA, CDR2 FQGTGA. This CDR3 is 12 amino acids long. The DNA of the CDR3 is TGTGCCAGCAGCTCATCAGGGGGCGAGCAGTACTTC. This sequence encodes CASSSSGGEQYF.

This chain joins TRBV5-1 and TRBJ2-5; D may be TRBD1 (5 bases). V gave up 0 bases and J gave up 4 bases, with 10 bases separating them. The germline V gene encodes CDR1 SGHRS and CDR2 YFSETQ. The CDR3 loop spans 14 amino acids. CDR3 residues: CASSLARVPETQYF. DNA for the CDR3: TGCGCCAGCAGCTTGGCCAGGGTCCCAGAGACCCAGTACTTC.

Here the CDR3 DNA reads TGTGCCATCAGTGGGCTAGCGGGAGTGGACAATGAGCAGTTCTTC. This translates into CAISGLAGVDNEQFF. The chain has TRBV10-3 and TRBJ2-1; the match to TRBD2 covers 10 bases. The junction had 5 bases not matched to a gene; V was cut back by 4 bases and J by 5 bases. CDR1 ENHRY and CDR2 SYGVKD come from the germline V gene. This CDR3 is built from 15 residues.

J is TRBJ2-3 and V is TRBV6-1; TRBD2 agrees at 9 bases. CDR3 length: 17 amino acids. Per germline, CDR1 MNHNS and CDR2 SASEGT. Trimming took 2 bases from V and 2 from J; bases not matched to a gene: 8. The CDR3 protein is CASSEYGLAGNTDTQYF. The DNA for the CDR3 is TGTGCCAGCAGTGAATACGGGCTAGCGGGGAACACAGATACGCAGTATTTT.

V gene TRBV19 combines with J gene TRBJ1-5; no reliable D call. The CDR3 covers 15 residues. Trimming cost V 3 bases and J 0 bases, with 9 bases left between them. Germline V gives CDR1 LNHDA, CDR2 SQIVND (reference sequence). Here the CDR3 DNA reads TGTGCCAGTAGTATGACACCTTATAGCAATCAGCCCCAGCATTTT. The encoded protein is CASSMTPYSNQPQHF.

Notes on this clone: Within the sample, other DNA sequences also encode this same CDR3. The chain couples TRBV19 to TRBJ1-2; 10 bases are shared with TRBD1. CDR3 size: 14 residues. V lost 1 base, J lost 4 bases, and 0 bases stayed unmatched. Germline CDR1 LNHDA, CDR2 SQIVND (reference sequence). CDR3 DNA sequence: TGTGCCAGTAGTATAGGGACAGGGGGCTATGGCTACACCTTC. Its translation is CASSIGTGGYGYTF.

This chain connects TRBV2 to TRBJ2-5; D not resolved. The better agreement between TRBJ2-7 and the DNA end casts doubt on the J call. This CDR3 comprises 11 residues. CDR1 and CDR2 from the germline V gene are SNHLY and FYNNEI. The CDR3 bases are TGTGCCAGCAGTCCCCAATACGAGCAGTACTTC. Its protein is CASSPQYEQYF.

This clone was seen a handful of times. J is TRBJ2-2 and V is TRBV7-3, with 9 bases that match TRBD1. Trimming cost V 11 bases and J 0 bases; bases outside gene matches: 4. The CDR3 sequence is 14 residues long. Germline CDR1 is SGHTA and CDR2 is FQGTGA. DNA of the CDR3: TGTGCCTCACAGGGGGCTCCGAACACCGGGGAGCTGTTTTTT. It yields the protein CASQGAPNTGELFF. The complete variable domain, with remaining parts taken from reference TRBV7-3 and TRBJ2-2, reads GAGVSQTPSNKVTEKGKYVELRCDPISGHTALYWYRQSLGQGPEFLIYFQGTGAADDSGLPNDRFFAVRPEGSVSTLKIQRTERGDSAVYLCASQGAPNTGELFFGEGSRLTVL.

The CDR3 loop is CASSPQGAGGNQPQHF. The CDR3 DNA reads TGTGCCAGCTCACCACAGGGGGCAGGTGGGAATCAGCCCCAGCATTTT. The J gene is TRBJ1-5, the V gene TRBV18; 7 bases agree with TRBD1. Trimming cost V 1 base and J 4 bases; bases outside gene matches: 7. Germline CDR1 and CDR2: KGHSH and LQKENI. This CDR3 comprises 16 residues.